These 23 T cell receptor beta chains came from one sample sequenced in a study of T cell repertoires in cytomegalovirus infection. MiXCR, applied by TCRdb to the reads, yields one record per CDR3 protein. In the table there are about 360,000 distinct CDR3 sequences, around 18% of which are singletons. Sample: PBMCs. The source of these receptors is a human donor in good health (CMV status not recorded). Some clones in this sample may be carry-over from other donors' samples.

This clonotype was seen a handful of times. This rearrangement joins TRBV12-3 or TRBV12-4 to TRBJ1-6; D is unresolved. V was shortened by 6 bases and J by 10 bases, with 10 bases between the two germline ends. The CDR3 runs 12 residues. The DNA for the CDR3 is TGTGCCAGCAGCACAGTAGGATCACCCCTCCACTTT. Translation gives CASSTVGSPLHF.

The chain combines TRBV29-1 with TRBJ2-3, with D possibly TRBD2 on 6 matching bases. V was pared by 6 bases and J by 0 bases, with 13 bases between. The germline V gene encodes CDR1 SQVTM and CDR2 ANQGSEA. This CDR3 region has 14 residues. This CDR3 reads CSVPRGSSTDTQYF. The CDR3, as DNA: TGCAGCGTACCCCGGGGGTCTAGCACAGATACGCAGTATTTT.

The chain combines TRBV28 with TRBJ2-3; 9 bases match TRBD1. V was clipped by 6 bases and J by 3 bases; unmatched bases: 7. The CDR3 runs to 15 residues. The V gene's germline CDR1 is MDHEN and CDR2 SYDVKM. The CDR3 is CASRRQGGWTDTQYF. The CDR3, as DNA: TGTGCCAGCAGAAGACAGGGGGGCTGGACAGATACGCAGTATTTT.

This clonotype was detected many times. The chain has TRBV7-2 and TRBJ1-4; possibly TRBD1 for D (5 bases). The CDR3 has 14 amino acids. Trimming removed 3 bases at V and 6 bases at J, with 11 bases between. CDR1 and CDR2 (germline): SGHTA, FQGNSA. Here the CDR3 reads CASSLGGWDEKLFF. CDR3 DNA: TGTGCCAGCAGCTTGGGGGGTTGGGATGAAAAACTGTTTTTT. The complete variable domain, with remaining parts taken from reference TRBV7-2 and TRBJ1-4, reads GAGVSQSPSNKVTEKGKDVELRCDPISGHTALYWYRQSLGQGLEFLIYFQGNSAPDKSGLPSDRFSAERTGGSVSTLTIQRTQQEDSAVYLCASSLGGWDEKLFFGSGTQLSVL.

This clonotype showed up just a few times. CDR3 region: CSAFADLSTDTQYF. CDR3 sequence (DNA): TGCAGTGCCTTTGCGGACCTTAGCACAGATACGCAGTATTTT. The chain links TRBV20-1 to TRBJ2-3; D is uncertain. Trimming shortened V by 6 bases and J by 0 bases, and 13 bases separated the two germline ends. From germline, CDR1 is DFQATT and CDR2 SNEGSKA (reference sequence). This CDR3 contains 14 residues.

This clonotype was detected only a few times. The V gene is TRBV14, the J gene TRBJ2-7; 7 nucleotides align to TRBD1. Germline V CDR1 and CDR2: SGHDN, FVKESK. CDR3 length: 15 residues. V shed 0 bases and J 2 bases; nucleotides not matched to a gene: 4. The CDR3: CASSQERGRTYEQYF. In DNA form, the CDR3 reads TGTGCCAGCAGCCAAGAAAGGGGGCGGACCTACGAGCAGTACTTC.

This clonotype occurred many times. The V gene is TRBV7-2, the J gene TRBJ2-6; TRBD1 matches at 7 bases. Germline lookup yields CDR1 SGHTA and CDR2 FQGNSA. The CDR3 is 16 residues long. After removal of 3 bases from V and 0 bases from J, the junction contained 2 bases not matched to a gene. In DNA form, the CDR3 reads TGTGCCAGCAGCTTTACAGGGGCCTCTGGGGCCAACGTCCTGACTTTC. Its protein is CASSFTGASGANVLTF.

This clonotype was recorded a few times. In DNA form, the CDR3 reads TGTGCCAGCAGTTATGAGCGGAAGACAAATTCACCCCTCCACTTT. It yields the protein CASSYERKTNSPLHF. V and J are TRBV6-5 and TRBJ1-6; no definite D call. This CDR3 is 15 amino acids long. Germline V CDR1 and CDR2: MNHEY, SVGAGI. Trimming took 3 bases from V and 7 from J, leaving 13 bases between them.

This clonotype has a handful of counts. The gene calls are TRBV18 and TRBJ1-6; D is uncertain. The CDR3 loop spans 14 amino acids. Germline V gives CDR1 KGHSH, CDR2 LQKENI. Between the trimmed V and J ends, which lost 3 bases and 8 bases, there was a span of 11 bases. The CDR3 reads CASSPRGIYSPLHF. As DNA, the CDR3 is TGTGCCAGCTCACCCCGAGGGATCTATTCACCCCTCCACTTT.

V and J are TRBV11-2 and TRBJ2-7; D gene uncertain. Germline V lookup: CDR1 SGHAT, CDR2 FQNNGV. The CDR3 consists of 16 residues. Trimming left V 3 bases short and J 0 bases short, with 15 bases between. The CDR3 nucleotides are TGTGCCAGCAGCTTCGAGAGTTCCCGCAGCTCCTACGAGCAGTACTTC. The encoded protein is CASSFESSRSSYEQYF.

This clonotype was seen a handful of times. The CDR3 DNA reads as TGCAGTGCTCGGGGGCGGGGAAGCTCCTACGAGCAGTACTTC. This gives the protein CSARGRGSSYEQYF. The gene calls are TRBV20-1 and TRBJ2-7; the D gene could be TRBD1 or TRBD2 (6 bases each). The V gene's germline CDR1 is DFQATT and CDR2 SNEGSKA (reference sequence). Trimming took off 5 bases at V and 0 bases at J, with 14 bases between the two ends. The CDR3 sequence is 14 residues long.

The table lists this clonotype with many counts. This rearrangement joins TRBV7-2 to TRBJ2-7; a possible D gene is TRBD1 (5 bases). This CDR3 is built from 16 residues. The V end was cut by 0 bases, the J end by 2 bases, with 14 bases between. Germline V gives CDR1 SGHTA, CDR2 FQGNSA. The CDR3 is CASSLAALTATYEQYF. The CDR3 DNA sequence: TGTGCCAGCAGCTTAGCCGCCTTGACAGCCACCTACGAGCAGTACTTC.

In its sample, this clonotype was seen many times. The chain joins TRBV7-2 to TRBJ2-7; TRBD2 might be the D (6 bases). The germline V gene has CDR1 SGHTA and CDR2 FQGNSA. The CDR3 is made up of 14 amino acids. Trimming stripped 0 bases from V and 2 bases from J, with 8 bases between. Here the CDR3 reads CASSLAEGAYEQYF. CDR3 DNA sequence: TGTGCCAGCAGCTTAGCGGAGGGCGCCTACGAGCAGTACTTC.

This clonotype was recorded a few times. V is TRBV7-2 and J is TRBJ2-7; D ambiguous. The CDR3 runs 15 residues. Germline values: CDR1 SGHTA, CDR2 FQGNSA. Trimming cost V 1 base and J 0 bases, with 10 bases left between them. The CDR3 loop is CASSLDPGSSYEQYF. The CDR3 coding sequence is TGTGCCAGCAGCTTAGACCCAGGCAGCTCCTACGAGCAGTACTTC.

The chain employs TRBV4-3 and TRBJ2-1; 10 nucleotides match TRBD1. The V gene end was trimmed by 1 base and the J gene end by 1 base; junction bases not matched to a gene: 4. The CDR3 covers 17 residues. Germline assignment: CDR1 LGHNA and CDR2 YSLEER. The CDR3 spells CASSQVLGQGSYNEQFF. The CDR3, as DNA: TGCGCCAGCAGCCAAGTGTTGGGACAGGGGTCCTACAATGAGCAGTTCTTC.

This clonotype has only a few counts. The chain couples TRBV5-4 to TRBJ2-5; a possible D gene is TRBD1 (5 bases). Trimming shortened V by 4 bases and J by 4 bases, and 17 bases separated the two germline ends. This CDR3 spans 15 amino acids. Germline V gene data show CDR1 as SGHNT and CDR2 as YYREEE (reference sequence). In nucleotides, the CDR3 is TGTGCCAGCAGCACGGTGGGGCTCGAGAGAGAGACCCAGTACTTC. Encoded protein: CASSTVGLERETQYF. Combining the CDR3 with reference TRBV5-4 and TRBJ2-5 gives the whole variable domain ETGVTQSPTHLIKTRGQQVTLRCSSQSGHNTVSWYQQALGQGPQFIFQYYREEENGRGNFPPRFSGLQFPNYSSELNVNALELDDSALYLCASSTVGLERETQYFGPGTRLLVL.

The V gene is TRBV2, the J gene TRBJ1-2, with 9 bases fitting TRBD1. With 7 bases clipped from V and 4 bases from J, the junction kept 13 bases outside the gene matches. The CDR3 is 16 amino acids. The V gene's germline CDR1 is SNHLY and CDR2 FYNNEI. CDR3 nucleotides: TGTGCCAGCAACATTCCGGGACAGGGCAGAAGCTATGGCTACACCTTC. Amino acid sequence: CASNIPGQGRSYGYTF.

J is TRBJ2-5 and V is TRBV12-5; D is possibly TRBD2 (6 bases). The ends were cut back, 5 bases at V and 5 bases at J, with 9 bases in the middle. Looked up from germline, CDR1 is LGHNT and CDR2 is FRNRAP. The CDR3 is 12 residues long. This CDR3 reads CASGPRGETQYF. The CDR3 coding sequence is TGTGCTAGTGGTCCCCGGGGGGAGACCCAGTACTTC.

The rearrangement links TRBV27 to TRBJ2-5; 7 bases map to TRBD1. The CDR3 sequence is 15 residues long. V shed 6 bases and J 2 bases; nucleotides not matched to a gene: 9. Germline CDR1 is MNHEY and CDR2 is SMNVEV (reference sequence). In DNA form, the CDR3 reads TGTGCCAGCAGCCCCATCGGACAGGAGCAAGAGACCCAGTACTTC. Protein: CASSPIGQEQETQYF.

The gene calls are TRBV5-4 and TRBJ1-2; D perhaps matches TRBD1 (5 bases). The CDR3 runs 13 residues. Germline-derived CDR1 and CDR2 are SGHNT and YYREEE (reference sequence). The ends were cut back, 4 bases at V and 3 bases at J, with 10 bases in the middle. The CDR3 DNA sequence: TGTGCCAGCAGCGCCTTGGGGGACTATGGCTACACCTTC. Translating it yields CASSALGDYGYTF. The whole variable domain, remainder taken from reference TRBV5-4 and TRBJ1-2, is ETGVTQSPTHLIKTRGQQVTLRCSSQSGHNTVSWYQQALGQGPQFIFQYYREEENGRGNFPPRFSGLQFPNYSSELNVNALELDDSALYLCASSALGDYGYTFGSGTRLTVV.

This clonotype was picked up many times. The chain is built from TRBV7-2 and TRBJ2-5; D ambiguous. Trimming shortened V by 4 bases and J by 9 bases, and 18 bases separated the two germline ends. The germline V gene encodes CDR1 SGHTA and CDR2 FQGNSA. The CDR3 totals 14 residues. The CDR3 reads CASSSTDRPVAQYF. The CDR3, as DNA: TGTGCCAGCAGCTCGACGGACCGGCCTGTGGCCCAGTACTTC.

At least ten counts were recorded for this clonotype. This chain joins TRBV7-9 and TRBJ1-1; D gene unclear. Germline CDR1 SEHNR, CDR2 FQNEAQ (reference sequence). Trimming cost V 5 bases and J 11 bases, with 21 bases left between them. This CDR3 is built from 14 residues. Here the CDR3 DNA reads TGTGCCAGCAGCCCTAGAACCGAATCCGACGGCGCTTTCTTT. It codes for CASSPRTESDGAFF.

This chain joins TRBV2 and TRBJ1-2, with unresolved D. CDR1 SNHLY and CDR2 FYNNEI come from the germline V gene. The V gene lost 10 bases and the J gene lost 9 bases, with 12 bases spanning the gap. This CDR3 comprises 10 residues. CDR3 DNA sequence: TGTGCCACCTATGACGTCCGCTACACCTTC. It translates to CATYDVRYTF.